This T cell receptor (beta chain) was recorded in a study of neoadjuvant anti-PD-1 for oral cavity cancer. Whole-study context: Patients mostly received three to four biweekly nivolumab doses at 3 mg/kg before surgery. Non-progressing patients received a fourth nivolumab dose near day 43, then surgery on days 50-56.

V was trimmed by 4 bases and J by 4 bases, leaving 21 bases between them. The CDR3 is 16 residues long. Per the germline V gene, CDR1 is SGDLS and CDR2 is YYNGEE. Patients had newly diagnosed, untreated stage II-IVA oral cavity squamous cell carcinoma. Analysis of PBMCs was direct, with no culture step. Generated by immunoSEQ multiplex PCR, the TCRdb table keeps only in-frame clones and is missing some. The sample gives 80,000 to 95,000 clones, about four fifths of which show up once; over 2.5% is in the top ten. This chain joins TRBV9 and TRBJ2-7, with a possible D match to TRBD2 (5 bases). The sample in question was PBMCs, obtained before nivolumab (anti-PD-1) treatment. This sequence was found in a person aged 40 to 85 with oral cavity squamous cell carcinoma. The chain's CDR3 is CASSHGSGIFEYEQYF. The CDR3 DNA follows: TGTGCCAGCAGCCATGGTTCCGGGATTTTTGAGTACGAGCAGTACTTC.